Sequencing of this T cell receptor beta chain was carried out in a study of siplizumab effects on memory and regulatory T cells. Around 100,000 TCR templates per sample were assayed. Libraries were prepared by immunoSEQ multiplex PCR; TCRdb keeps only in-frame clonotypes and omits some of them. The data show some 120,000 clones, 90% to 95% seen once. Study results and caveats: Whether proliferating Tregs in siplizumab cultures suppress was not functionally confirmed. Solely a minor proportion of alloreactive clones could be assigned to unstimulated subsets.

This CDR3 spans 14 amino acids. CDR1 is LNHNV and CDR2 is YYDKDF in the germline V gene (reference sequence). The J segment lost 6 bases and the V segment lost 2 bases, leaving 5 bases of the junction unmatched. Note on this clone: The antigen is unknown.

The sequenced sample consisted of non-Treg CD4+ T cells sorted from blood. The chain has TRBV15 and TRBJ1-2; 8 bases line up with TRBD1. The TCR sequence derives from a human donor in good health. This chain's CDR3 is CATSRYGQGNGYTF. The CDR3, as DNA: TGTGCCACCAGCAGATATGGACAGGGCAATGGCTACACCTTC.